These T cell receptor beta chains were read from a single sample in a study of T cells of healthy individuals. TCRdb recomputed calls from the 5' RACE reads with MiXCR, one row per CDR3 protein. This table has 75,000 to 95,000 distinct CDR3 sequences, more than 5% appearing once. These TCRs come from a female donor in good health. Both conserved end residues are trimmed from each CDR3. Clone size, where shown, is once, few, many, or a class for clones that have expanded.

abundance: few; j_gene: TRBJ2-1; v_gene: TRBV7-7; CDR3aa: ASSLGVGGHEQF
abundance: many; j_gene: TRBJ2-1; v_gene: TRBV12-3/TRBV12-4; CDR3aa: ASSLAGGDNEQF
abundance: many; j_gene: TRBJ2-7; v_gene: TRBV10-3; CDR3aa: AISDRDTYEQY
abundance: many; j_gene: TRBJ1-1; v_gene: TRBV7-8; CDR3aa: ASSLRTNTEAF
abundance: many; j_gene: TRBJ2-7; v_gene: TRBV6-2/TRBV6-3; CDR3aa: ASSRALGSTSSYEQY
abundance: many; j_gene: TRBJ1-2; v_gene: TRBV6-5; CDR3aa: ASRITQRAHGYT
abundance: many; j_gene: TRBJ2-3; v_gene: TRBV12-3/TRBV12-4; CDR3aa: ASRSGQNYLAGAADTQY
abundance: many; j_gene: TRBJ2-7; v_gene: TRBV7-9; CDR3aa: ASSPGPGAQGD
abundance: .; j_gene: TRBJ1-2; v_gene: TRBV4-3; CDR3aa: ASSQDVDNYGYT
abundance: many; j_gene: TRBJ1-1; v_gene: TRBV11-1; CDR3aa: ASSLGQGNTEAF
abundance: .; j_gene: TRBJ2-1; v_gene: TRBV7-2; CDR3aa: ASSLWAAGVSNEQF
abundance: many; j_gene: TRBJ2-3; v_gene: TRBV7-9; CDR3aa: ASSLFPARKLDTQY
abundance: .; j_gene: TRBJ1-6; v_gene: TRBV12-3/TRBV12-4; CDR3aa: ASSLAGPNSPLH
abundance: many; j_gene: TRBJ1-5; v_gene: TRBV5-6; CDR3aa: ASSYQGHSNQPQH
abundance: few; j_gene: TRBJ1-1; v_gene: TRBV12-3/TRBV12-4; CDR3aa: ASSPNRALNTEAF
abundance: few; j_gene: TRBJ2-5; v_gene: TRBV6-2/TRBV6-3; CDR3aa: ASSLRLAGGTQETQY
abundance: many; j_gene: TRBJ2-7; v_gene: TRBV11-1; CDR3aa: ASSWAGRMSYEQY
abundance: medium-sized; j_gene: TRBJ2-4; v_gene: TRBV5-1; CDR3aa: ASSLAPGQGASKNIQY
abundance: .; j_gene: TRBJ2-7; v_gene: TRBV29-1; CDR3aa: SVEEGVGLREQY
abundance: many; j_gene: TRBJ1-1; v_gene: TRBV18; CDR3aa: ASSPPLFHSGPNTEAF
abundance: few; j_gene: TRBJ2-2; v_gene: TRBV19; CDR3aa: ASSISGTLITGELF
abundance: .; j_gene: TRBJ2-1; v_gene: TRBV28; CDR3aa: ANGRRLQNEQF
abundance: few; j_gene: TRBJ1-6; v_gene: TRBV5-1; CDR3aa: ASSPEAWDSPLH
abundance: many; j_gene: TRBJ2-1; v_gene: TRBV7-9; CDR3aa: ASSLAGSSEQF
abundance: many; j_gene: TRBJ2-1; v_gene: TRBV7-9; CDR3aa: ASSSLNAGERF
abundance: few; j_gene: TRBJ2-2; v_gene: TRBV19; CDR3aa: ASTLKGARTGELF
abundance: few; j_gene: TRBJ2-7; v_gene: TRBV27; CDR3aa: ASSFGTSGSWNEQY
abundance: many; j_gene: TRBJ1-1; v_gene: TRBV12-3/TRBV12-4; CDR3aa: ASSPLGQGGTEAF
abundance: .; j_gene: TRBJ2-2; v_gene: TRBV5-1; CDR3aa: ASSSAGAALAELF
abundance: few; j_gene: TRBJ1-6; v_gene: TRBV27; CDR3aa: ASSRDRGSPLH
abundance: few; j_gene: TRBJ1-2; v_gene: TRBV7-3; CDR3aa: ASSQAYEAGGAGYT
abundance: .; j_gene: TRBJ1-1; v_gene: TRBV12-3/TRBV12-4; CDR3aa: ASSYREGGTEAF
abundance: many; j_gene: TRBJ1-1; v_gene: TRBV6-2/TRBV6-3; CDR3aa: ASLQGTEAF
abundance: many; j_gene: TRBJ2-5; v_gene: TRBV28; CDR3aa: ASSPWGDEGGETQY
abundance: .; j_gene: TRBJ1-5; v_gene: TRBV27; CDR3aa: ASSTDPYSNQPQH
abundance: few; j_gene: TRBJ2-3; v_gene: TRBV20-1; CDR3aa: TEALAGAEGRTDTQY